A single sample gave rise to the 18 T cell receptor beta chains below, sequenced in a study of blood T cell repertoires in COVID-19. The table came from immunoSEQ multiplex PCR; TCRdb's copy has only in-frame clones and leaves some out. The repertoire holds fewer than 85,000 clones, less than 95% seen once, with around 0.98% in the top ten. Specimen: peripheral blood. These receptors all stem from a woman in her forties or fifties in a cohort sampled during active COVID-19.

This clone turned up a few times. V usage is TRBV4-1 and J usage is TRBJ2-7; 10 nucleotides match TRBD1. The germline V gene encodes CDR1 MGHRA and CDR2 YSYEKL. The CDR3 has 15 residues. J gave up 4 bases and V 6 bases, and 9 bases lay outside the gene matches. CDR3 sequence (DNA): TGCGCCAGCAGTCACACCGGGACAGGGGAATACGAGCAGTACTTC. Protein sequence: CASSHTGTGEYEQYF.

The CDR3 nucleotides are TGTGCCAGCAGTTTATCGGGGAAGGGAAACACCATATATTTT. It translates to CASSLSGKGNTIYF. The V gene is TRBV28, the J gene TRBJ1-3; D uncertain. The germline CDR1 and CDR2 sequences are MDHEN and SYDVKM. The V and J ends lost 1 base and 4 bases respectively, with 8 bases between them. The CDR3 is 14 amino acids. Complete variable domain (other parts from reference TRBV28 and TRBJ1-3): DVKVTQSSRYLVKRTGEKVFLECVQDMDHENMFWYRQDPGLGLRLIYFSYDVKMKEKGDIPEGYSVSREKKERFSLILESASTNQTSMYLCASSLSGKGNTIYFGEGSWLTVV.

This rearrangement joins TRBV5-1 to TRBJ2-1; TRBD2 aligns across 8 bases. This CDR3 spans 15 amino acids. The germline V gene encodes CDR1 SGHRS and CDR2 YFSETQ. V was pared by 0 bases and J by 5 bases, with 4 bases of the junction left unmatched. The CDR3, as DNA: TGCGCCAGCAGCTTGGCTCCGGGAGGGGACAATGAGCAGTTCTTC. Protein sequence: CASSLAPGGDNEQFF. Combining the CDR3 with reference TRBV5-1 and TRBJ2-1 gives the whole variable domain KAGVTQTPRYLIKTRGQQVTLSCSPISGHRSVSWYQQTPGQGLQFLFEYFSETQRNKGNFPGRFSGRQFSNSRSEMNVSTLELGDSALYLCASSLAPGGDNEQFFGPGTRLTVL.

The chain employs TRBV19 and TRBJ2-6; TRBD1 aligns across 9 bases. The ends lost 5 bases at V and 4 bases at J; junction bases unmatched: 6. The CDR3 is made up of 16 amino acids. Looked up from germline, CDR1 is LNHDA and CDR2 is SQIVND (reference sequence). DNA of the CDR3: TGTGCCAGTAGTCCCTGGACAGGGGCCGGGGCCAACGTCCTGACTTTC. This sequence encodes CASSPWTGAGANVLTF.

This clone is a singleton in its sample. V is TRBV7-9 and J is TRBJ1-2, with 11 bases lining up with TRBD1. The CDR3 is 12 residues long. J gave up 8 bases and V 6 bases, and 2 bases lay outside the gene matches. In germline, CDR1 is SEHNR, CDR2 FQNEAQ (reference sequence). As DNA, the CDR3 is TGTGCCAGCAGTCGGGACAGGGGGGGCTACACCTTC. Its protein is CASSRDRGGYTF.

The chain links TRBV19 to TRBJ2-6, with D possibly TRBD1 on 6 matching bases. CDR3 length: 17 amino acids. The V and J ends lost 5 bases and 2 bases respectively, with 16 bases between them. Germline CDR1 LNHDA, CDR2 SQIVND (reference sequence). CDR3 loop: CASSPITAGAGANVLTF. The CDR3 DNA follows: TGTGCCAGTAGTCCAATCACGGCAGGGGCTGGGGCCAACGTCCTGACTTTC.

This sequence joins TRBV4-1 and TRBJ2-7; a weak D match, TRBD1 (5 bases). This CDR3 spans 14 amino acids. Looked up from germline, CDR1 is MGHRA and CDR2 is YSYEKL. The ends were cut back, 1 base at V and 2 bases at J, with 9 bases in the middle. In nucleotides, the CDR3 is TGCGCCAGCAGCCAAGGACAGTCTCCCTACGAGCAGTACTTC. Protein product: CASSQGQSPYEQYF.

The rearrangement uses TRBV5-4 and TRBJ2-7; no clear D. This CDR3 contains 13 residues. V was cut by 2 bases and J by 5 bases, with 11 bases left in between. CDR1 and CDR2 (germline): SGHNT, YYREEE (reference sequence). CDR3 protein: CASSFINFHEQYF. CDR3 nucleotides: TGTGCCAGCAGCTTTATAAACTTCCACGAGCAGTACTTC.

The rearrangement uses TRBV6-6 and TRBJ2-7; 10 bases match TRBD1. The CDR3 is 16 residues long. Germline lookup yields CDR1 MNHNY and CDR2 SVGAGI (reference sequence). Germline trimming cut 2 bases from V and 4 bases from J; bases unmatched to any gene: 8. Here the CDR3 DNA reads TGTGCCAGCAGTTACCCGGGACAGGGGAGTGGATACGAGCAGTACTTC. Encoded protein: CASSYPGQGSGYEQYF.

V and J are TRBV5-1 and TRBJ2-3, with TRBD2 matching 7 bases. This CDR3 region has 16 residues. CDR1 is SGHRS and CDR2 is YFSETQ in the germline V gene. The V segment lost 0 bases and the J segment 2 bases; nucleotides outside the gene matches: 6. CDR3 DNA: TGCGCCAGCAGCTTGGAAGCGGGACTCCTCACAGATACGCAGTATTTT. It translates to CASSLEAGLLTDTQYF. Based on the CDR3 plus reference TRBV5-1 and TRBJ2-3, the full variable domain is KAGVTQTPRYLIKTRGQQVTLSCSPISGHRSVSWYQQTPGQGLQFLFEYFSETQRNKGNFPGRFSGRQFSNSRSEMNVSTLELGDSALYLCASSLEAGLLTDTQYFGPGTRLTVL.

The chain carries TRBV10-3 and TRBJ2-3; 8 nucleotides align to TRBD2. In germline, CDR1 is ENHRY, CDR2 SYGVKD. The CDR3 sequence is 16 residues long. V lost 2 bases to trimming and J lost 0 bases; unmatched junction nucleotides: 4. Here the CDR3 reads CAISESPSGSTDTQYF. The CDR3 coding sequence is TGTGCCATCAGTGAGAGCCCTAGCGGGAGCACAGATACGCAGTATTTT.

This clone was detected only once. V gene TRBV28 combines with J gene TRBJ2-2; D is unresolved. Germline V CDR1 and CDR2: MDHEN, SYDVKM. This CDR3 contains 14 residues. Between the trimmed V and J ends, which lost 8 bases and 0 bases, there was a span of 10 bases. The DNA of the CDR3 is TGTGCCAGCGGGCCACCCGCGAACACCGGGGAGCTGTTTTTT. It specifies CASGPPANTGELFF.

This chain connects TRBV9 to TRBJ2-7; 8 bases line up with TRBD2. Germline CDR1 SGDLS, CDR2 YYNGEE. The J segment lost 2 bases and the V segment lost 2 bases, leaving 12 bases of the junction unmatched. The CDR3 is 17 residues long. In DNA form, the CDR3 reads TGTGCCAGCAGCGTGGGAGGTAGCGGGACCCCTCCCTACGAGCAGTACTTC. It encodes CASSVGGSGTPPYEQYF.

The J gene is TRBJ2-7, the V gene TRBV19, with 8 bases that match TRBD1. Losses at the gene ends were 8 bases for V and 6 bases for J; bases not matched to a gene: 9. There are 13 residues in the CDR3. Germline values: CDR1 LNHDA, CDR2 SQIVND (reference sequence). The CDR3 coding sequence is TGTGCCAGTGGTTGGGCAGGACAGGGCGAGCAGTACTTC. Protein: CASGWAGQGEQYF. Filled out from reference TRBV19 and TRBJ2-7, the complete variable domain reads DGGITQSPKYLFRKEGQNVTLSCEQNLNHDAMYWYRQDPGQGLRLIYYSQIVNDFQKGDIAEGYSVSREKKESFPLTVTSAQKNPTAFYLCASGWAGQGEQYFGPGTRLTVT.

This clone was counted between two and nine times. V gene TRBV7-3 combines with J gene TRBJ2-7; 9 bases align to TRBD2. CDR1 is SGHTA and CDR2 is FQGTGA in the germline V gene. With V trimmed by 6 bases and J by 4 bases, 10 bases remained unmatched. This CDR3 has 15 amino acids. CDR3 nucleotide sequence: TGTGCCAGCAGTTCATTTAGCGGGAGTTCTTACGAGCAGTACTTC. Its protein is CASSSFSGSSYEQYF. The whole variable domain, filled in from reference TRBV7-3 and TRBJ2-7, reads GAGVSQTPSNKVTEKGKYVELRCDPISGHTALYWYRQSLGQGPEFLIYFQGTGAADDSGLPNDRFFAVRPEGSVSTLKIQRTERGDSAVYLCASSSFSGSSYEQYFGPGTRLTVT.

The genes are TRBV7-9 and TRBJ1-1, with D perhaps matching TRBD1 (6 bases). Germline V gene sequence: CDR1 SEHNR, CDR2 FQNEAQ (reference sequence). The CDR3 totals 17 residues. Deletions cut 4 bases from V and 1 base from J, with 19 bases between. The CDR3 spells CASSSGRGLEGNTEAFF. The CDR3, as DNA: TGTGCCAGCAGCTCTGGCAGGGGCCTGGAAGGGAACACTGAAGCTTTCTTT.

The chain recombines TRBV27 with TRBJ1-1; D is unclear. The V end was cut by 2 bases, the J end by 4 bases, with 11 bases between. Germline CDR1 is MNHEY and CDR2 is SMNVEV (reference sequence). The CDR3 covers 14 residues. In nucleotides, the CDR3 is TGTGCCAGCAGTTTACGCGGGTTATCCACTGAAGCTTTCTTT. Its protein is CASSLRGLSTEAFF.

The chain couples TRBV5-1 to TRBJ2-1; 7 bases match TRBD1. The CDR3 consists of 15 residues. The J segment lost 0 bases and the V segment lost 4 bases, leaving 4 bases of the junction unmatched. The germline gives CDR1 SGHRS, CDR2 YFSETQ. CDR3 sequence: CASSMDRSSYNEQFF. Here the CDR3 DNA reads TGCGCCAGCAGCATGGACAGGAGCTCCTACAATGAGCAGTTCTTC.